This TCR beta chain was identified during a study of PD-L1 blockade in urothelial cancer. Study at large: Patients had undergone 0 to 3 prior chemotherapy regimens. Blood gave a median about 140,000 T cells.

Every PCR was spiked with synthetic TCR analog templates. The method was immunoSEQ multiplex PCR; TCRdb's version includes in-frame clones alone and lacks a portion of them. The sample yields approximately 65,000 clones, roughly nine tenths seen once. Study outcomes and limitations: When pretreatment blood TCR clonality was below the median, it predicted better survival.

Concerning this clone: What it recognizes is unknown.

Germline values: CDR1 KGHSH, CDR2 LQKENI. The CDR3 has 14 amino acids. The V end lost 4 bases, the J end lost 1 base, and 10 bases lay between the germline ends. The sequencing used PBMCs, collected around atezolizumab (anti-PD-L1) treatment. The chain has TRBV18 and TRBJ1-1; D gene uncertain. This sequence originates from a man in his fifties or sixties with urothelial cancer. The CDR3 loop is CASSQLGQNTEAFF. The CDR3 DNA reads as TGTGCCAGCTCACAATTGGGCCAGAACACTGAAGCTTTCTTT. Variable domain in full (rest from reference TRBV18 and TRBJ1-1): NAGVMQNPRHLVRRRGQEARLRCSPMKGHSHVYWYRQLPEEGLKFMVYLQKENIIDESGMPKERFSAEFPKEGPSILRIQQVVRGDSAAYFCASSQLGQNTEAFFGQGTRLTVV.